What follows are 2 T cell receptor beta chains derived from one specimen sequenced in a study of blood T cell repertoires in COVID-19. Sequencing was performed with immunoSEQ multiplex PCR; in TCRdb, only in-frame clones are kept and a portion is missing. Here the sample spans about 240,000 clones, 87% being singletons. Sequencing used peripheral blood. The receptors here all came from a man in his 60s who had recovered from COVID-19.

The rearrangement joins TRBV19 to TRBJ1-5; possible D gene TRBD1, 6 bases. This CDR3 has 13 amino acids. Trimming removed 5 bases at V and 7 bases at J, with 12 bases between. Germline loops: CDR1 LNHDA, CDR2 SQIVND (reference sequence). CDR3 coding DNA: TGTGCCAGTAGTTCGCCCAGGGGACAGCCCCAGCATTTT. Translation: CASSSPRGQPQHF.

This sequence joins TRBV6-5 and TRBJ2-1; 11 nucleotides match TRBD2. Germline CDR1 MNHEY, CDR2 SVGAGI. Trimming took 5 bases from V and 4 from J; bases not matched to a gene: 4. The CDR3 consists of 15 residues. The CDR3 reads CASSKTSGAYNEQFF. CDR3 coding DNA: TGTGCCAGCAGTAAGACTAGCGGGGCATACAATGAGCAGTTCTTC.